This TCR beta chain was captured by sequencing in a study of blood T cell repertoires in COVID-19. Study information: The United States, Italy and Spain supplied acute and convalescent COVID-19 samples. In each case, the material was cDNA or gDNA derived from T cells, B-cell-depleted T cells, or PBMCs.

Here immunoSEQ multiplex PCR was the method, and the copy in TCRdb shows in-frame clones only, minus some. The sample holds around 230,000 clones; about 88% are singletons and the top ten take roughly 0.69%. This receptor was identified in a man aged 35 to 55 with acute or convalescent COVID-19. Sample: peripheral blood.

The CDR3 spells CASRPDRLDGYTF. As DNA, the CDR3 is TGTGCCAGCAGACCGGACAGATTAGATGGCTACACCTTC. V usage is TRBV25-1 and J usage is TRBJ1-2; D might be TRBD1 (6 bases). CDR1 MGHDK and CDR2 SYGVNS come from the germline V gene. This CDR3 is 13 amino acids long. With 6 bases removed from V and 6 bases from J, the gap between germline ends came to 14 bases.